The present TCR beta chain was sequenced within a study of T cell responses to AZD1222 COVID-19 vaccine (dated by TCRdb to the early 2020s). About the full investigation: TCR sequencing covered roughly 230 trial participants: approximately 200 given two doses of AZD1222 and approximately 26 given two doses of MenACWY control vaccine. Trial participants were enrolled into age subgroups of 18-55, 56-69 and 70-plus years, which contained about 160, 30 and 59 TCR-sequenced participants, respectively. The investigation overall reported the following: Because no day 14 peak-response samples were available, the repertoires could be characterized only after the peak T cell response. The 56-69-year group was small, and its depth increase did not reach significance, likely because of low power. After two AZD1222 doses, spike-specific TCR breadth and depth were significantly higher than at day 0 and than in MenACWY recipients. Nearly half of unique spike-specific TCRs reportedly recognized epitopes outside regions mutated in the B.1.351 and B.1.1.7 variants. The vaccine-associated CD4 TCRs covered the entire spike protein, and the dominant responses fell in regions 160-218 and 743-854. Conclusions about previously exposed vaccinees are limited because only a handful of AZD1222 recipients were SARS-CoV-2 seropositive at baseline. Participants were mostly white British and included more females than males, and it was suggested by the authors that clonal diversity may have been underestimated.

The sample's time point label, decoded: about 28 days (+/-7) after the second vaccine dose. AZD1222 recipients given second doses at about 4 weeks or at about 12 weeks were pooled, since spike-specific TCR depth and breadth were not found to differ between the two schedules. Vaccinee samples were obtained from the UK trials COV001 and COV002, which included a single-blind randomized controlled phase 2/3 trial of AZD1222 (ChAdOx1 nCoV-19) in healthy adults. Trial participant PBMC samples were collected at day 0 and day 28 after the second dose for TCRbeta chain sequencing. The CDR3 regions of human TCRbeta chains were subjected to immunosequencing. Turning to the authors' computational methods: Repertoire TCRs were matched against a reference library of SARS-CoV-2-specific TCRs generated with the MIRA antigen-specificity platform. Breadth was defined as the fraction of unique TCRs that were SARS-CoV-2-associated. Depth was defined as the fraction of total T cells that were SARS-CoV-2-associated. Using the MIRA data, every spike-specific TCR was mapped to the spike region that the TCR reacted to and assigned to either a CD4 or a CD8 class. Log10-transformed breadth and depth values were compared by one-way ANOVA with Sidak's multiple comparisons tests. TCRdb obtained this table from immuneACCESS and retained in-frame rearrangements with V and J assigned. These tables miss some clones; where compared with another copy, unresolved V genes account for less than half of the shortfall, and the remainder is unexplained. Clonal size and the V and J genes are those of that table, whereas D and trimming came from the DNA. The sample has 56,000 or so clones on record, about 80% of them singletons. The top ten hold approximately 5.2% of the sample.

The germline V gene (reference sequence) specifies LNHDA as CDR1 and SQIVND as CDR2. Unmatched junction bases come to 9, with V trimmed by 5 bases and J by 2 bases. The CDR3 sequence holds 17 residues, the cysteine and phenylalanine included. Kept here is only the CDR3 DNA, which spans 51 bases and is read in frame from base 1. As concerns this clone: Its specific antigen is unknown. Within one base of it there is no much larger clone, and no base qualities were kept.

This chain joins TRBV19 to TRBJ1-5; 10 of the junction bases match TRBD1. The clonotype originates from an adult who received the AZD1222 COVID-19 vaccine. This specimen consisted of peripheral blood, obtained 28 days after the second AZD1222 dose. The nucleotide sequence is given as TGTGCCAGTAGTCTTCTGACAGGGGGCGGGGGCAATCAGCCCCAGCATTTT. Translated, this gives CASSLLTGGGGNQPQHF.